The rows below give T cell receptor beta chains drawn from one sample of a study of cytomegalovirus exposure and HLA in healthy donors. Sequencing used immunoSEQ multiplex PCR; TCRdb keeps in-frame clones, though not all of them. Its table records tens of thousands of clones. The sequencing input was PBMCs. These TCRs come from a man aged 45-65 years in good health and CMV-seropositive. The CDR3 runs from the conserved cysteine through the conserved F or W. The D gene is left open where the match is weak.

V	D	J	CDR3	DNA
TRBV6-5	.	TRBJ2-3	CASSYSARTDTQYF	TGTGCCAGCAGTTACAGCGCTCGCACAGATACGCAGTATTTT
TRBV25-1	.	TRBJ1-5	CASSVSADSHSNQPQHF	TGTGCCAGCAGTGTATCGGCGGACAGTCATAGCAATCAGCCCCAGCATTTT
TRBV30	TRBD2	TRBJ2-5	CAWKPSGETQYF	TGTGCCTGGAAGCCTAGCGGAGAGACCCAGTACTTC
TRBV6-6	.	TRBJ1-5	CASTPGGNQPQHF	TGTGCCAGCACTCCCGGGGGGAATCAGCCCCAGCATTTT
TRBV5-1	.	TRBJ2-1	CASSSTAGRNEQFF	TGCGCCAGCAGCTCGACGGCGGGAAGGAATGAGCAGTTCTTC
TRBV7-2	TRBD1	TRBJ2-5	CASSFDRGETQYF	TGTGCCAGCAGCTTCGACAGGGGGGAGACCCAGTACTTC
TRBV19	TRBD1	TRBJ1-5	CASHRTRDRRNQPQHF	TGTGCCAGCCATAGAACCAGGGACAGGCGGAATCAGCCCCAGCATTTT
TRBV5-1	.	TRBJ1-3	CASGGGVSGNTIYF	TGCGCCAGCGGAGGGGGGGTCTCTGGAAACACCATATATTTT
TRBV5-4	.	TRBJ2-2	CASSFSGNTGELFF	TGTGCCAGCAGTTTTAGCGGAAACACCGGGGAGCTGTTTTTT
TRBV30	.	TRBJ2-1	CAWSALYGAPGYNEQFF	TGTGCCTGGAGTGCCTTGTATGGGGCCCCCGGCTACAATGAGCAGTTCTTC
TRBV4-3	.	TRBJ2-5	CASSQGYTFRRETQYF	TGCGCCAGCAGCCAAGGTTATACATTTAGGAGGGAGACCCAGTACTTC
TRBV4-2	.	TRBJ1-4	CASSTRGFNEKLFF	TGTGCCAGCAGCACCCGGGGGTTTAATGAAAAACTGTTTTTT
TRBV6-5	TRBD1	TRBJ2-1	CASSSLKGAANEQFF	TGTGCCAGCAGCTCGTTAAAGGGGGCCGCTAATGAGCAGTTCTTC
TRBV5-1	.	TRBJ1-1	CASSFARDTEAFF	TGCGCCAGCAGCTTCGCCCGGGACACTGAAGCTTTCTTT
TRBV5-1	TRBD1	TRBJ2-2	CASAPGQGAYTGELFF	TGCGCCAGCGCCCCGGGACAGGGGGCCTACACCGGGGAGCTGTTTTTT
TRBV14	.	TRBJ2-3	CASSQGDTNTDTQYF	TGTGCCAGCAGCCAAGGGGACACCAACACAGATACGCAGTATTTT
TRBV11-3	TRBD1	TRBJ2-3	CASSTILNSRGLYEDTQYF	TGTGCCAGCAGTACTATCCTCAACTCCAGGGGGCTGTATGAAGATACGCAGTATTTT
TRBV5-1	.	TRBJ2-1	CASSLAGNEQFF	TGCGCCAGCAGCTTGGCCGGCAATGAGCAGTTCTTC
TRBV7-6	TRBD1	TRBJ2-2	CASSLEGTGNTGELFF	TGTGCCAGCAGCCTGGAAGGGACAGGGAACACCGGGGAGCTGTTTTTT
TRBV9	.	TRBJ1-1	CASSVGEGVHSEAFF	TGTGCCAGCAGCGTAGGTGAGGGGGTTCACTCCGAAGCTTTCTTT
TRBV11-2	.	TRBJ2-7	CASSPGGTYEQYF	TGTGCCAGCTCCCCCGGGGGTACCTACGAGCAGTACTTC
TRBV6-1	.	TRBJ2-2	CASSETEEGPTGELFF	TGTGCCAGCAGTGAAACTGAGGAAGGCCCCACCGGGGAGCTGTTTTTT
TRBV5-1	TRBD2	TRBJ2-2	CASSSSGTNTGELFF	TGCGCCAGCAGCTCTAGCGGAACGAACACCGGGGAGCTGTTTTTT
TRBV4-2	.	TRBJ1-2	CASSQEVGGNYGYTF	TGTGCCAGCAGCCAAGAAGTGGGGGGGAACTATGGCTACACCTTC
TRBV19	.	TRBJ2-3	CASLESPTVRGTDTQYF	TGTGCCAGCTTAGAGAGCCCGACAGTTCGGGGCACAGATACGCAGTATTTT
TRBV6-5	.	TRBJ1-1	CASSPTGNTEAFF	TGTGCCAGCAGCCCAACAGGGAACACTGAAGCTTTCTTT
TRBV4-1	.	TRBJ1-4	CASSQEQATYEKLFF	TGCGCCAGCAGCCAAGAACAGGCTACCTATGAAAAACTGTTTTTT
TRBV29-1	.	TRBJ2-7	CSGGGGDEQYF	TGCAGCGGGGGAGGGGGGGACGAGCAGTACTTC
TRBV18	.	TRBJ2-7	CASSPALGAYEQYF	TGTGCCAGCTCACCAGCGTTAGGGGCGTACGAGCAGTACTTC
TRBV4-3	TRBD2	TRBJ2-1	CASSQGLAGGGEQFF	TGCGCCAGCAGCCAAGGGCTAGCGGGAGGAGGGGAGCAGTTCTTC
TRBV7-9	.	TRBJ2-3	CASSIGQISTDTQYF	TGTGCCAGCAGCATCGGACAGATTAGCACAGATACGCAGTATTTT
TRBV19	.	TRBJ2-1	CASSRGGSSYNEQFF	TGTGCCAGTAGTAGGGGCGGCAGCTCCTACAATGAGCAGTTCTTC
TRBV7-8	.	TRBJ2-3	CASSLVAGVGGTDTQYF	TGTGCCAGCAGCTTAGTGGCAGGGGTAGGAGGCACAGATACGCAGTATTTT
TRBV19	.	TRBJ2-1	CASSPGTTTYNEQFF	TGTGCCAGTTCCCCCGGGACAACCACCTACAATGAGCAGTTCTTC
TRBV4-2	.	TRBJ1-5	CASSQGRTNNQPQHF	TGTGCCAGCAGCCAAGGGCGGACTAACAATCAGCCCCAGCATTTT
TRBV7-8	TRBD1	TRBJ1-2	CASSGDRGNYGYTF	TGTGCCAGCAGCGGGGACAGGGGTAACTATGGCTACACCTTC
TRBV28	.	TRBJ1-3	CASSAPSSGNTIYF	TGTGCCAGCAGTGCGCCATCCTCTGGAAACACCATATATTTT
TRBV7-3	.	TRBJ2-5	CASSPGLAGLETQYF	TGTGCCAGCAGCCCGGGACTTGCGGGTCTGGAGACCCAGTACTTC
TRBV19	.	TRBJ2-5	CASSSPPAAETQYF	TGTGCCAGTAGTTCCCCGCCAGCAGCGGAGACCCAGTACTTC
TRBV18	.	TRBJ1-4	CASSNRGEKLFF	TGTGCCAGCTCAAACCGAGGGGAAAAACTGTTTTTT
TRBV15	TRBD1	TRBJ1-2	CATSFRQGDGYTF	TGTGCCACCAGTTTCCGACAGGGCGATGGCTACACCTTC
TRBV6-6	TRBD2	TRBJ2-5	CASRLSGSQETQYF	TGTGCCAGCCGACTTAGCGGGAGTCAAGAGACCCAGTACTTC
TRBV19	.	TRBJ2-1	CASSPTGTYNEQFF	TGTGCCAGTAGCCCCACCGGGACCTACAATGAGCAGTTCTTC
TRBV28	.	TRBJ1-2	CASSNSLGYGYTF	TGTGCCAGCAGTAACAGTCTGGGCTATGGCTACACCTTC
TRBV28	.	TRBJ1-2	CASSGEYHGYTF	TGTGCCAGCTCCGGGGAGTATCATGGCTACACCTTC
TRBV5-4	TRBD1	TRBJ2-6	CASTRQGSDVLTF	TGTGCCAGCACCCGACAGGGGTCCGACGTCCTGACTTTC
TRBV30	TRBD2	TRBJ2-1	CAWSVQGLAGNEQFF	TGTGCCTGGAGTGTACAAGGGCTAGCGGGCAATGAGCAGTTCTTC
TRBV9	.	TRBJ2-5	CASSVEGVGQETQYF	TGTGCCAGCAGCGTAGAGGGGGTCGGGCAAGAGACCCAGTACTTC
TRBV29-1	.	TRBJ2-1	CSVPTYNEQFF	TGCAGCGTCCCAACCTACAATGAGCAGTTCTTC
TRBV18	.	TRBJ1-1	CASSPLRQANTEAFF	TGTGCCAGCTCACCTTTAAGACAGGCGAACACTGAAGCTTTCTTT
TRBV9	.	TRBJ2-7	CASSVASVGVQEQYF	TGTGCCAGCAGCGTAGCTAGTGTCGGGGTCCAAGAGCAGTACTTC
TRBV11-3	.	TRBJ1-1	CASSSGYNLKVTEAFF	TGTGCCAGCAGCTCCGGGTATAATCTGAAGGTCACTGAAGCTTTCTTT